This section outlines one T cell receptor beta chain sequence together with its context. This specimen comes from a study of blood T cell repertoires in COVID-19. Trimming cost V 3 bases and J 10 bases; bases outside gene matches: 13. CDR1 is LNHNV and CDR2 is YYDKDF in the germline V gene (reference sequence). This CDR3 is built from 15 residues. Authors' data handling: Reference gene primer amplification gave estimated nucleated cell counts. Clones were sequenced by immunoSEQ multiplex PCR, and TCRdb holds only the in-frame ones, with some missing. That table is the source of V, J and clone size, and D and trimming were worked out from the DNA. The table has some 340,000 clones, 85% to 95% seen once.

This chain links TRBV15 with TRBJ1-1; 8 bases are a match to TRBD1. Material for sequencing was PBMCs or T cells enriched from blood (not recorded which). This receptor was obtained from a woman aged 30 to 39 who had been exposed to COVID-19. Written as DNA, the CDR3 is TGTGCCACCAGCAGGCCTCGACAGGGGCCATTGAGAGCTTTCTTT. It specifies CATSRPRQGPLRAFF.